Described below is a single T cell receptor beta chain sequence and its context. Its antigen is unknown. This record comes from a study of OX40 agonist ivuxolimab in advanced cancers. Study conclusions and caveats: The specificity for antigen of the expanded peripheral T cells was not determined.

The length of the CDR3 is 15 residues. Germline V gives CDR1 LNHDA, CDR2 SQIVND (reference sequence). V was trimmed by 8 bases and J by 2 bases, leaving 17 bases between them. TCRdb's copy holds only in-frame clones and misses some; the assay was immunoSEQ multiplex PCR. The sample contains about 64,000 clones, about 86% of which appear only once. This chain links TRBV19 with TRBJ2-3; the D gene is possibly TRBD1 (6 bases). The sample in question was CD4+ or CD8+ T cells sorted from blood, obtained in a trial of the OX40 agonist ivuxolimab. The clonotype comes from an adult with an advanced solid tumor such as melanoma, head and neck, liver or kidney cancer. The CDR3 protein is CASSPGAIPTDTQYF. The CDR3 DNA reads TGTGCCAGTTCTCCAGGGGCCATCCCCACAGATACGCAGTATTTT.